The 21 T cell receptor beta chains below come from one sample, sequenced in a study of regulatory dendritic cells for organ transplantation. Allogeneic regulatory or mature dendritic cells were co-cultured for under six days with CFSE-labeled sorted T cells at 1:10. Here immunoSEQ multiplex PCR was the method, and the copy in TCRdb shows in-frame clones only, minus some. This sample has fewer than 25,000 clones; 85% occur once, and the top ten carry 0.26%. The antigens of these receptors remain unknown. Sequenced input: naive CD4+ T cells from blood cultured with dendritic cells. Subset indicated: CD45RA+ naive T cells. The receptors were gathered from a human donor in good health.

The chain has TRBV19 and TRBJ2-7; D might be TRBD1 or TRBD2, each matching 5 bases. CDR3 length: 18 amino acids. CDR1 is LNHDA and CDR2 is SQIVND in the germline V gene (reference sequence). V was pared by 4 bases and J by 1 base, with 23 bases between. CDR3 sequence: CASSTPGPSTRISYEQYF. In DNA, the CDR3 is TGTGCCAGTAGTACCCCGGGACCCTCTACCAGGATATCCTACGAGCAGTACTTC.

The J gene is TRBJ1-1, the V gene TRBV19; no clear D gene. V gave up 3 bases and J gave up 1 base, with 12 bases separating them. The V gene's germline CDR1 is LNHDA and CDR2 SQIVND (reference sequence). This CDR3 is 15 amino acids long. CDR3 nucleotide sequence: TGTGCCAGTAGTATGGGTCAGGCTTGGAACACTGAAGCTTTCTTT. Amino acid sequence: CASSMGQAWNTEAFF.

The chain joins TRBV20-1 to TRBJ1-1; D is unclear. CDR3 length: 11 amino acids. V lost 4 bases, J lost 10 bases, and 13 bases lay in between. From germline, CDR1 is DFQATT and CDR2 SNEGSKA (reference sequence). CDR3 amino acids: CSATPDLRAFF. CDR3 sequence (DNA): TGCAGTGCTACCCCGGACTTGCGAGCTTTCTTT.

The V call is TRBV6-6, the J call TRBJ1-2; D is undetermined. Between the trimmed V and J ends, which lost 2 bases and 7 bases, there was a span of 2 bases. Germline lookup yields CDR1 MNHNY and CDR2 SVGAGI (reference sequence). The CDR3 contains 10 residues. The CDR3 region has the DNA TGTGCCAGCAGTTACACTGGCTACACCTTC. Its translation is CASSYTGYTF.

V usage is TRBV7-3 and J usage is TRBJ2-1; D gene uncertain. Germline CDR1 SGHTA, CDR2 FQGTGA. Trimming took 5 bases from V and 0 from J, leaving 14 bases between them. The CDR3 extends over 16 amino acids. The CDR3 spells CASSPGRLLSYNEQFF. In nucleotides, the CDR3 is TGTGCCAGCAGCCCGGGCCGACTTCTCTCCTACAATGAGCAGTTCTTC.

This chain joins TRBV5-4 and TRBJ2-1, with 8 positions matching TRBD2. J was trimmed by 6 bases and V by 6 bases; bases with no gene match: 14. From germline, CDR1 is SGHNT and CDR2 YYREEE (reference sequence). The CDR3 consists of 16 residues. For the CDR3, the DNA is TGTGCCAGCAACTTTGCTTTCCGGGAGGGCAGCAATGAGCAGTTCTTC. The encoded protein is CASNFAFREGSNEQFF.

The rearrangement uses TRBV7-3 and TRBJ2-7; D perhaps matches TRBD1 (6 bases). The CDR3 has 13 amino acids. The germline V gene encodes CDR1 SGHTA and CDR2 FQGTGA. Trimming removed 3 bases from V and 3 bases from J, with 9 bases in between. In DNA form, the CDR3 reads TGTGCCAGCAGCTTCGCCAGGGGCTACGAGCAGTACTTC. This encodes CASSFARGYEQYF.

This chain links TRBV18 with TRBJ1-3, with D hard to call. CDR3 length: 16 residues. V shed 3 bases and J shed 11 bases, with 23 bases lying between them. CDR1 and CDR2 (germline): KGHSH, LQKENI. The CDR3 DNA sequence: TGTGCCAGCTCACCCATTCTCGGCGGCAGCATGAACCCCATATATTTT. Translation gives CASSPILGGSMNPIYF.

This rearrangement joins TRBV5-8 to TRBJ1-1; tentatively, D is TRBD1 (5 bases). V lost 4 bases, J lost 11 bases, and 12 bases lay in between. In germline, CDR1 is SGHTS, CDR2 YDEGEE. The CDR3 totals 11 residues. The CDR3 DNA sequence: TGTGCCAGCAGCCGGGACTCTCGGGCTTTCTTT. Its translation: CASSRDSRAFF.

The genes are TRBV6-5 and TRBJ1-2; D is uncertain. V was pared by 2 bases and J by 7 bases, with 2 bases between. There are 10 residues in the CDR3. The germline V gene has CDR1 MNHEY and CDR2 SVGAGI. The CDR3 here is CASSYTGYTF. The CDR3 bases are TGTGCCAGCAGTTACACTGGCTACACCTTC.

This sequence joins TRBV7-3 and TRBJ2-1, with TRBD1 matching 8 bases. Germline V lookup: CDR1 SGHTA, CDR2 FQGTGA. The length of the CDR3 is 16 residues. After removal of 3 bases from V and 8 bases from J, the junction contained 12 bases not matched to a gene. The CDR3 DNA is TGTGCCAGCAGCTTCGACAGGGGCTCGTACAATGATGAGCAGTTCTTC. As protein: CASSFDRGSYNDEQFF.

The sample holds a few counts of this clone. The chain couples TRBV19 to TRBJ2-7; unclear D gene. Trimming removed 1 base at V and 7 bases at J, with 8 bases between. This CDR3 spans 12 amino acids. Per germline, CDR1 LNHDA and CDR2 SQIVND (reference sequence). The CDR3 here is CASSIVGREQYF. CDR3 DNA sequence: TGTGCCAGTAGTATAGTCGGCAGGGAGCAGTACTTC.

The rearrangement links TRBV18 to TRBJ1-5; D is ambiguous. The CDR3 extends over 15 amino acids. Trimming removed 1 base from V and 7 bases from J, with 14 bases in between. The germline CDR1 and CDR2 sequences are KGHSH and LQKENI. The CDR3 coding sequence is TGTGCCAGCTCACCACGGGCAGTTAGACAACAGCCCCAGCATTTT. As protein: CASSPRAVRQQPQHF.

The chain carries TRBV7-8 and TRBJ2-5, with D possibly being TRBD2 (6 bases). Deletions cut 5 bases from V and 4 bases from J, with 14 bases between. Germline V gene data show CDR1 as SGHVS and CDR2 as FQNEAQ. There are 14 residues in the CDR3. The CDR3 DNA reads TGTGCCAGCAGCCGGAGGGCAGCGGCAGAGACCCAGTACTTC. This encodes CASSRRAAAETQYF.

This clone was seen more than once but under ten times. The CDR3 loop is CASSYRQAANSPLHF. The CDR3 DNA sequence: TGTGCCAGCAGTTACAGACAGGCTGCGAATTCACCCCTCCACTTT. The V call is TRBV6-6, the J call TRBJ1-6, with a weak D call TRBD1 (6 bases). Trimming left V 2 bases short and J 7 bases short, with 12 bases between. This CDR3 contains 15 residues. Germline lookup yields CDR1 MNHNY and CDR2 SVGAGI (reference sequence).

This clone was seen just once. J is TRBJ2-5 and V is TRBV7-2, with 7 bases aligning to TRBD1. The CDR3 loop spans 13 amino acids. With 1 base clipped from V and 13 bases from J, the junction kept 9 bases outside the gene matches. Germline CDR1 is SGHTA and CDR2 is FQGNSA. CDR3 in DNA: TGTGCCAGCAGCTTAGACTTGGACAGGCCTCGGTACTTC. Encoded protein: CASSLDLDRPRYF.

The chain links TRBV7-3 to TRBJ2-6; possibly TRBD2 for D (6 bases). Looked up from germline, CDR1 is SGHTA and CDR2 is FQGTGA. V lost 2 bases, J lost 4 bases, and 6 bases lay in between. CDR3 length: 14 amino acids. CDR3 bases: TGTGCCAGCAGCTTAGCGGGAGGGGCCAACGTCCTGACTTTC. It is translated as CASSLAGGANVLTF.

This chain joins TRBV18 and TRBJ1-1; D is undetermined. This CDR3 is 14 amino acids long. The V gene's germline CDR1 is KGHSH and CDR2 LQKENI. Trimming cost V 2 bases and J 4 bases, with 11 bases left between them. The chain's CDR3 is CASSPTRAATEAFF. As DNA, the CDR3 is TGTGCCAGCTCACCAACCCGGGCGGCCACTGAAGCTTTCTTT.

V is TRBV30 and J is TRBJ1-6; TRBD1 might be the D (6 bases). The CDR3 covers 15 residues. V lost 2 bases, J lost 5 bases, and 13 bases lay in between. Germline CDR1 reads GTSNPN; CDR2 reads SVGIG (reference sequence). CDR3 sequence reads: CAWSKTGTNNSPLHF. The CDR3 DNA sequence: TGTGCCTGGAGTAAAACCGGGACAAATAATTCACCCCTCCACTTT.

J is TRBJ2-7 and V is TRBV30; weak D call: TRBD2 (6 bases). V lost 0 bases and J 3 bases, leaving 15 bases between the germline ends. From germline, CDR1 is GTSNPN and CDR2 SVGIG (reference sequence). The CDR3 contains 15 residues. The CDR3 reads CAWSVPGDSIYEQYF. CDR3 sequence (DNA): TGTGCCTGGAGTGTACCGGGGGACTCGATCTACGAGCAGTACTTC.

This rearrangement joins TRBV30 to TRBJ1-1, with D unclear. The germline CDR1 and CDR2 sequences are GTSNPN and SVGIG (reference sequence). This CDR3 spans 13 amino acids. V lost 3 bases and J 1 base, leaving 9 bases between the germline ends. The CDR3, as DNA: TGTGCCTGGAGCCGCCAGGCGAACACTGAAGCTTTCTTT. This sequence encodes CAWSRQANTEAFF.